Below are 27 T cell receptor beta chains sequenced from a single sample in a study. TCRdb passed the 5' RACE reads through MiXCR, listing each CDR3 protein once. This table has 50,000 to 70,000 distinct CDR3 sequences, under 25% appearing once. Treg sorting used a CD4+CD25+CD127-/low gate. The material sequenced was tumor-infiltrating Tregs sorted from the breast tumor. These TCRs come from a female donor with breast cancer.

The gene calls are TRBV5-1 and TRBJ2-2, with D tentatively TRBD1 or TRBD2 (7 bases each). CDR1 is SGHRS and CDR2 is YFSETQ in the germline V gene. V was shortened by 4 bases and J by 5 bases, with 21 bases between the two germline ends. The CDR3 length is 17 residues. The CDR3 sequence: CASSPGGGPRGTGELFF. For the CDR3, the DNA is TGCGCCAGCAGCCCAGGGGGAGGGCCCCGAGGGACCGGGGAGCTGTTTTTT.

This sequence joins TRBV24-1 and TRBJ1-5, with a weak D call TRBD1 (6 bases). The V and J ends lost 4 bases and 6 bases respectively, with 9 bases between them. Germline V gives CDR1 KGHDR, CDR2 SFDVKD. This CDR3 contains 13 residues. The CDR3 sequence is CATSDTGFQPQHF. CDR3 in DNA: TGTGCCACCAGTGACACAGGGTTTCAGCCCCAGCATTTT.

The chain uses TRBV6-5 and TRBJ1-1; D possibly corresponds to TRBD1 (5 bases). Germline lookup yields CDR1 MNHEY and CDR2 SVGAGI. This CDR3 region has 18 residues. Trimming stripped 6 bases from V and 5 bases from J, with 28 bases between. The CDR3: CASSLLNSGGAGRTEAFF. Written as DNA, the CDR3 is TGTGCCAGCAGCCTGTTGAACTCGGGTGGGGCAGGGAGGACTGAAGCTTTCTTT.

This clonotype was seen ten or more times. The J gene is TRBJ2-3, the V gene TRBV7-2, with 13 nucleotides matching TRBD2. V dropped 1 base and J dropped 0; count of bases not matched to a gene: 4. Germline V lookup: CDR1 SGHTA, CDR2 FQGNSA. This CDR3 spans 18 amino acids. CDR3 bases: TGTGCCAGCAGCTTAGTAGGGACTAGCGGGGCCAGCACAGATACGCAGTATTTT. Amino acid sequence: CASSLVGTSGASTDTQYF. Supplemented by reference TRBV7-2 and TRBJ2-3, the full variable domain reads GAGVSQSPSNKVTEKGKDVELRCDPISGHTALYWYRQSLGQGLEFLIYFQGNSAPDKSGLPSDRFSAERTGGSVSTLTIQRTQQEDSAVYLCASSLVGTSGASTDTQYFGPGTRLTVL.

This clonotype was recorded a few times. This chain links TRBV15 with TRBJ2-5, with D perhaps matching TRBD1 (6 bases). Per germline, CDR1 LNHNV and CDR2 YYDKDF (reference sequence). V was clipped by 5 bases and J by 5 bases, with 9 bases between them. The CDR3 extends over 12 amino acids. Here the CDR3 reads CATSEGHETQYF. DNA of the CDR3: TGTGCCACCAGCGAGGGACACGAGACCCAGTACTTC.

V and J are TRBV10-3 and TRBJ2-5, with 9 bases aligning to TRBD1. This CDR3 has 16 residues. V shed 10 bases and J 3 bases; nucleotides not matched to a gene: 15. Per germline, CDR1 ENHRY and CDR2 SYGVKD. The CDR3 is CATRAVTGGGKETQYF. The CDR3 nucleotides read TGTGCCACGCGTGCCGTAACAGGGGGCGGAAAAGAGACCCAGTACTTC.

This clonotype ranks as medium-sized. The rearrangement uses TRBV5-1 and TRBJ1-1; D gene ambiguous. Trimming removed 4 bases from V and 6 bases from J, with 10 bases in between. From germline, CDR1 is SGHRS and CDR2 YFSETQ. The CDR3 loop spans 12 amino acids. The CDR3 DNA sequence: TGCGCCAGCAGCCCGGGGTGGGCTGAAGCTTTCTTT. This translates into CASSPGWAEAFF.

J is TRBJ2-1 and V is TRBV28, with 11 bases identical to TRBD2. The germline CDR1 and CDR2 sequences are MDHEN and SYDVKM. The CDR3 covers 20 residues. The V gene end was trimmed by 5 bases and the J gene end by 0 bases; junction bases not matched to a gene: 15. The DNA for the CDR3 is TGTGCCAGCAGTAAAACACCCGGGACTAGCGGCCTTCGCTCCTACAATGAGCAGTTCTTC. Translation gives CASSKTPGTSGLRSYNEQFF.

The V and J genes are TRBV10-3 and TRBJ2-7, with 9 nucleotides matching TRBD1. The CDR3 has 13 amino acids. V lost 6 bases, J lost 2 bases, and 2 bases stayed unmatched. CDR1 and CDR2 (germline): ENHRY, SYGVKD. The CDR3 sequence: CAISGTGTYEQYF. The DNA of the CDR3 is TGTGCCATCAGCGGGACAGGGACCTACGAGCAGTACTTC.

J is TRBJ2-7 and V is TRBV7-2; TRBD2 aligns across 14 bases. With 1 base clipped from V and 7 bases from J, the junction kept 6 bases outside the gene matches. The CDR3 sequence is 16 residues long. Germline V gene sequence: CDR1 SGHTA, CDR2 FQGNSA. CDR3 nucleotide sequence: TGTGCCAGCAGCTTAGATACGGGACTAGCGGGAGATGAGCAGTACTTC. As protein: CASSLDTGLAGDEQYF.

This clonotype was seen many times. V gene TRBV20-1 combines with J gene TRBJ2-7, with D unclear. Per germline, CDR1 DFQATT and CDR2 SNEGSKA (reference sequence). Trimming stripped 6 bases from V and 4 bases from J, with 16 bases between. The CDR3 has 13 residues. As DNA, the CDR3 is TGCAGTGCGTTGCCGGTCGGACCTTACGAGCAGTACTTC. Translating it yields CSALPVGPYEQYF.

This sequence joins TRBV20-1 and TRBJ2-5; the match to TRBD2 covers 8 bases. CDR3 length: 14 residues. Germline values: CDR1 DFQATT, CDR2 SNEGSKA (reference sequence). J gave up 2 bases and V 2 bases, and 4 bases lay outside the gene matches. The CDR3 region has the DNA TGCAGTGCTAGAAAAGCGGGAGCGCAAGAGACCCAGTACTTC. Protein sequence: CSARKAGAQETQYF.

In this sample, this clonotype turned up a few times. J is TRBJ2-1 and V is TRBV7-8, with 8 bases identical to TRBD2. The CDR3 runs 14 residues. CDR1 SGHVS and CDR2 FQNEAQ come from the germline V gene. The ends lost 1 base at V and 8 bases at J; junction bases unmatched: 4. CDR3 in amino acids: CASSLGGGLDEQFF. The CDR3 nucleotides read TGTGCCAGCAGCTTAGGCGGGGGGCTTGATGAGCAGTTCTTC.

The table lists this clonotype with many counts. The chain is built from TRBV20-1 and TRBJ1-4; 7 positions agree with TRBD1. The CDR3 spans 15 residues. The germline gives CDR1 DFQATT, CDR2 SNEGSKA (reference sequence). V shed 6 bases, J shed 0 bases, and the junction held 7 bases outside the gene matches. CDR3 sequence (DNA): TGCAGTGCCCACAGTACAGGGGCAACTAATGAAAAACTGTTTTTT. Translating gives CSAHSTGATNEKLFF.

This clonotype occurred many times. This chain connects TRBV6-1 to TRBJ1-1; tentative D call: TRBD1 (6 bases). Germline lookup yields CDR1 MNHNS and CDR2 SASEGT. This CDR3 is 15 amino acids long. V lost 7 bases to trimming and J lost 1 base, with 16 bases between them. The CDR3: CASKQTPGQNTEAFF. DNA for the CDR3: TGTGCCAGCAAACAGACACCGGGACAGAACACTGAAGCTTTCTTT.

The chain uses TRBV7-3 and TRBJ2-3; 9 positions agree with TRBD2. V lost 10 bases to trimming and J lost 2 bases; unmatched junction nucleotides: 10. CDR1 and CDR2 (germline): SGHTA, FQGTGA. This CDR3 region has 15 residues. The CDR3 protein is CATSLSGGSTDTQYF. CDR3 DNA sequence: TGTGCCACCTCACTTAGCGGGGGTTCCACAGATACGCAGTATTTT.

This clonotype was seen more than once but under ten times. The chain carries TRBV13 and TRBJ2-7; either TRBD1 or TRBD2 may fit D (5 bases each). The V end lost 7 bases, the J end lost 4 bases, and 23 bases lay between the germline ends. The CDR3 is 16 amino acids. The germline gives CDR1 PRHDT, CDR2 FYEKMQ (reference sequence). CDR3 sequence reads: CASTINSGDGFYEQYF. CDR3 coding DNA: TGTGCCAGCACCATAAATTCTGGGGACGGGTTTTACGAGCAGTACTTC.

The chain carries TRBV6-2 or TRBV6-3 and TRBJ2-4; 7 nucleotides agree with TRBD2. V was pared by 5 bases and J by 0 bases, with 4 bases of the junction left unmatched. CDR3 length: 15 residues. Germline V gives CDR1 MNHEY, CDR2 SVGEGT. Written as DNA, the CDR3 is TGTGCCAGCAGTGTACTAGCGCTAGCCAAAAACATTCAGTACTTC. It specifies CASSVLALAKNIQYF.

This sequence joins TRBV20-1 and TRBJ1-1; D unclear. The CDR3 consists of 14 residues. The V end was cut by 5 bases, the J end by 1 base, with 14 bases between. CDR1 and CDR2 from the germline V gene are DFQATT and SNEGSKA (reference sequence). The CDR3 DNA reads TGCAGTGCTGGACCCGCAACAGCGAACACTGAAGCTTTCTTT. As protein: CSAGPATANTEAFF.

The CDR3: CASSFGRQGANEKLFF. The CDR3, as DNA: TGTGCCAGCAGCTTTGGGAGACAGGGGGCAAATGAAAAACTGTTTTTT. The rearrangement uses TRBV7-8 and TRBJ1-4; 10 nucleotides match TRBD1. Germline CDR1 reads SGHVS; CDR2 reads FQNEAQ. The trim removed 3 bases at V and 5 bases at J, leaving 6 bases unmatched. This CDR3 is built from 16 residues.

This clonotype was counted many times. The J gene is TRBJ1-1, the V gene TRBV28, with a weak D call TRBD1 (5 bases). The germline gives CDR1 MDHEN, CDR2 SYDVKM. V was shortened by 6 bases and J by 4 bases, with 18 bases between the two germline ends. The CDR3 is 15 residues long. In nucleotides, the CDR3 is TGTGCCAGCAGATCCCGGGACCCCCGGCCCACTGAAGCTTTCTTT. This codes for CASRSRDPRPTEAFF.

The CDR3 loop is CASSLLGVDTQYF. The DNA for the CDR3 is TGTGCCAGCAGCCTCTTGGGGGTTGATACGCAGTATTTT. The chain carries TRBV5-5 and TRBJ2-3; D could derive from TRBD1 or TRBD2 (5 bases each). This CDR3 contains 13 residues. The V end was cut by 4 bases, the J end by 6 bases, with 12 bases between. Germline V lookup: CDR1 SGHKS, CDR2 YYEKEE (reference sequence). Variable domain in full (rest from reference TRBV5-5 and TRBJ2-3): DAGVTQSPTHLIKTRGQQVTLRCSPISGHKSVSWYQQVLGQGPQFIFQYYEKEERGRGNFPDRFSARQFPNYSSELNVNALLLGDSALYLCASSLLGVDTQYFGPGTRLTVL.

V usage is TRBV7-2 and J usage is TRBJ2-5, with 7 nucleotides matching TRBD1. The trim removed 4 bases at V and 2 bases at J, leaving 7 bases unmatched. This CDR3 has 15 amino acids. The germline gives CDR1 SGHTA, CDR2 FQGNSA. The CDR3 spells CASSSSGTAQETQYF. The CDR3 DNA is TGTGCCAGCAGCTCCTCCGGGACAGCGCAAGAGACCCAGTACTTC.

This clonotype is a singleton in its sample. One end of the junction fails to match germline, which may point to a read error. The gene calls are TRBV7-2 and TRBJ2-1; D call uncertain. CDR1 and CDR2 (germline): SGHTA, FQGNSA. This CDR3 comprises 15 residues. The CDR3 nucleotides are TGTGCCAGCAGCCAAAGCGAGATCAGCGCCCAAGAGCAGGTCTTC. The encoded protein is CASSQSEISAQEQVF.

This clonotype was detected a few times. The rearrangement uses TRBV10-3 and TRBJ1-1, with D possibly being TRBD1 (6 bases). The CDR3 is made up of 15 amino acids. CDR1 is ENHRY, CDR2 SYGVKD, per germline. Between the trimmed V and J ends, which lost 4 bases and 5 bases, there was a span of 17 bases. Here the CDR3 DNA reads TGTGCCATCAGTGGGTCGAGTTGGGGGGCGACTGAAGCTTTCTTT. Residues: CAISGSSWGATEAFF.

Many counts were recorded for this clonotype. The chain carries TRBV20-1 and TRBJ1-1, with D perhaps matching TRBD1 (5 bases). V shed 0 bases and J shed 1 base, with 9 bases lying between them. CDR3 length equals 14 residues. The germline CDR1 and CDR2 sequences are DFQATT and SNEGSKA (reference sequence). The CDR3 DNA reads TGCAGTGCTAGAGATTCGCAGGGGAACACTGAAGCTTTCTTT. The encoded protein is CSARDSQGNTEAFF.

The V gene is TRBV12-3 or TRBV12-4, the J gene TRBJ2-2; D may be TRBD2 (5 bases). V gave up 5 bases and J gave up 4 bases, with 14 bases separating them. The CDR3 covers 15 residues. For the CDR3, the DNA is TGTGCCAGCAGTATAGAGAGAGGGAGCACCGGGGAGCTGTTTTTT. Its protein product is CASSIERGSTGELFF.